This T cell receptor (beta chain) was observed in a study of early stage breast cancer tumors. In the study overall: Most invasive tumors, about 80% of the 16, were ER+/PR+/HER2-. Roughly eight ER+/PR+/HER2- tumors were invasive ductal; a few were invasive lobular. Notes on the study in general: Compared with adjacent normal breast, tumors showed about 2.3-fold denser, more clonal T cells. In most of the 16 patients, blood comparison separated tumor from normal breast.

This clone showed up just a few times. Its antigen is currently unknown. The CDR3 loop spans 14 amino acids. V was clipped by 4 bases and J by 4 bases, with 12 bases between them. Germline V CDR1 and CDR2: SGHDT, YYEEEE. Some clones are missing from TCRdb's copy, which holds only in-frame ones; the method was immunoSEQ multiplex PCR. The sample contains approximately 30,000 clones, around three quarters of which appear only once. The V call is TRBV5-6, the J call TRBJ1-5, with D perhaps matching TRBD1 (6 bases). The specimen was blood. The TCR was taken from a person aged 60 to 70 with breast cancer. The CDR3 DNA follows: TGTGCCAGCAGCCTACAGGGTAGGAATCAGCCCCAGCATTTT. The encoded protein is CASSLQGRNQPQHF.